This T cell receptor (beta chain) stems from a study of Graves' ophthalmopathy and Graves' hyperthyroidism. Trimming cost V 5 bases and J 12 bases; bases outside gene matches: 7. This CDR3 comprises 13 residues. This clonotype occurred a few times. What it recognizes is unknown. Points from the study as a whole: The model predicted progression of ophthalmopathy with a sensitivity of roughly 71%, and its specificity was less than 85%.

Amplification of TCR beta CDR3 regions used RNA transcripts. Second-round multiplex PCR came after a first-round RT-PCR that employed HTBI primers. One entry per CDR3 protein, called by TCRdb with MiXCR from the multiplex PCR reads. The repertoire holds about 740,000 distinct CDR3 sequences, with roughly 41% as singletons. Sample: peripheral blood. This TCR came from an adult man with Graves' ophthalmopathy. This sequence joins TRBV12-3 or TRBV12-4 and TRBJ2-6; 7 positions match TRBD1. This CDR3 is CASSPTGSSVLTF. In nucleotides, the CDR3 is TGTGCCAGCAGTCCGACAGGGTCAAGCGTCCTGACTTTC.